This passage covers 15 T cell receptor beta chains from one sample sequenced in a study of blood T cell repertoires in COVID-19. Libraries were prepared by immunoSEQ multiplex PCR; TCRdb keeps only in-frame clonotypes and omits some of them. The sample lists fewer than 120,000 clones, about 80% occurring once. Input material: peripheral blood. These receptors were taken from a woman older than 75 with acute or convalescent COVID-19.

This clone was found a few times. V usage is TRBV3-1 (or the pseudogene TRBV3-2) and J usage is TRBJ2-3, with TRBD2 identical over 9 bases. The germline CDR1 and CDR2 sequences are LGHDT and YNNKEL (reference sequence). The J segment lost 2 bases and the V segment lost 6 bases, leaving 6 bases of the junction unmatched. This CDR3 spans 15 amino acids. This CDR3 reads CASSLAGGNTDTQYF. CDR3 nucleotide sequence: TGTGCCAGCAGTCTTGCGGGGGGGAACACAGATACGCAGTATTTT.

The J gene is TRBJ1-1, the V gene TRBV5-1; D is perhaps TRBD1 (5 bases). Trimming removed 4 bases at V and 1 base at J, with 11 bases between. CDR3 length: 14 residues. Germline V lookup: CDR1 SGHRS, CDR2 YFSETQ. CDR3 in amino acids: CASSDTQGNTEAFF. CDR3 DNA: TGCGCCAGCAGCGACACCCAGGGGAACACTGAAGCTTTCTTT. The full variable domain, completed using reference TRBV5-1 and TRBJ1-1, is KAGVTQTPRYLIKTRGQQVTLSCSPISGHRSVSWYQQTPGQGLQFLFEYFSETQRNKGNFPGRFSGRQFSNSRSEMNVSTLELGDSALYLCASSDTQGNTEAFFGQGTRLTVV.

This chain connects TRBV6-2 or TRBV6-3 to TRBJ1-5; D perhaps matches TRBD1 (6 bases). The length of the CDR3 is 18 residues. Germline V lookup: CDR1 MNHEY, CDR2 SVGEGT. Trimming pared 1 base from V and 0 bases from J, leaving 16 bases between. CDR3 amino acids: CASSYWVDSEYSNQPQHF. DNA for the CDR3: TGTGCCAGCAGTTACTGGGTGGACAGCGAATATAGCAATCAGCCCCAGCATTTT.

The chain links TRBV3-1 (or the pseudogene TRBV3-2) to TRBJ2-6; perhaps TRBD2 as D (5 bases). V lost 6 bases and J lost 0, with 6 bases in between. This CDR3 contains 14 residues. Looked up from germline, CDR1 is LGHDT and CDR2 is YNNKEL (reference sequence). CDR3 bases: TGTGCCAGCAGTCGGGACTCTGGGGCCAACGTCCTGACTTTC. The encoded protein is CASSRDSGANVLTF.

This clone was seen only once. This chain connects TRBV5-5 to TRBJ2-7, with D tentatively TRBD1 (6 bases). V shed 2 bases and J shed 2 bases, with 14 bases lying between them. Looked up from germline, CDR1 is SGHKS and CDR2 is YYEKEE (reference sequence). CDR3 size: 15 residues. The chain's CDR3 is CASSFFGQPAYEQYF. CDR3 nucleotide sequence: TGTGCCAGCAGCTTTTTCGGACAGCCAGCCTACGAGCAGTACTTC. The whole variable domain, remainder taken from reference TRBV5-5 and TRBJ2-7, is DAGVTQSPTHLIKTRGQQVTLRCSPISGHKSVSWYQQVLGQGPQFIFQYYEKEERGRGNFPDRFSARQFPNYSSELNVNALLLGDSALYLCASSFFGQPAYEQYFGPGTRLTVT.

The count of this clone is one. This chain links TRBV28 with TRBJ2-7; D is unclear. Germline CDR1 reads MDHEN; CDR2 reads SYDVKM. Trimming stripped 1 base from V and 3 bases from J, with 13 bases between. The length of the CDR3 is 15 residues. CDR3 loop: CASSLLRWARYEQYF. As DNA, the CDR3 is TGTGCCAGCAGTTTATTGCGCTGGGCTCGCTACGAGCAGTACTTC.

In this sample, this clone turned up once. V gene TRBV20-1 combines with J gene TRBJ2-1, with D hard to call. The CDR3 is made up of 10 amino acids. Germline V CDR1 and CDR2: DFQATT, SNEGSKA (reference sequence). Trimming removed 5 bases from V and 9 bases from J, with 8 bases in between. Here the CDR3 reads CSALRAEQFF. The CDR3 DNA sequence: TGCAGTGCTCTCCGAGCTGAGCAGTTCTTC.

The rearrangement joins TRBV10-2 to TRBJ1-5; D unclear. Germline V gene data show CDR1 as WSHSY and CDR2 as SAAADI. This CDR3 is built from 13 residues. V gave up 7 bases and J gave up 2 bases, with 9 bases separating them. For the CDR3, the DNA is TGCGCCAGCATGAGCGGTGGCAATCAGCCCCAGCATTTT. This encodes CASMSGGNQPQHF.

The rearrangement uses TRBV5-4 and TRBJ2-1; the D gene is possibly TRBD2 (7 bases). Looked up from germline, CDR1 is SGHNT and CDR2 is YYREEE (reference sequence). The germline V and J ends were trimmed by 4 bases and 9 bases, with 17 bases remaining between them. The CDR3 loop spans 14 amino acids. DNA for the CDR3: TGTGCCAGCAGCACATCTAGGGGGGGCACTGAGCAGTTCTTC. Its translation is CASSTSRGGTEQFF.

The CDR3 nucleotides are TGTGCCAGCAGCTTAGCGCTACCCGTCGGAGAGACCCAGTACTTC. Its translation: CASSLALPVGETQYF. V usage is TRBV7-9 and J usage is TRBJ2-5, with D uncertain. V lost 0 bases, J lost 4 bases, and 12 bases lay in between. Per the germline V gene, CDR1 is SEHNR and CDR2 is FQNEAQ (reference sequence). The CDR3 extends over 15 amino acids.

The CDR3 DNA follows: TGTGCTAGTAGCCTTGGGCCCACAGATACGCAGTATTTT. It translates to CASSLGPTDTQYF. V and J are TRBV12-5 and TRBJ2-3; D remains ambiguous. This CDR3 is built from 13 residues. V was pared by 8 bases and J by 2 bases, with 11 bases between. Germline V lookup: CDR1 LGHNT, CDR2 FRNRAP.

This clone was observed a few times. The chain is built from TRBV20-1 and TRBJ2-7, with 11 bases matching TRBD1. Germline CDR1 DFQATT, CDR2 SNEGSKA (reference sequence). The length of the CDR3 is 15 residues. Trimming at V came to 3 bases and at J to 1 base, leaving 5 bases not matched to a gene. CDR3 coding DNA: TGCAGTGCTAGTCAGGGGACAGGGGGATCCTACGAGCAGTACTTC. Encoded protein: CSASQGTGGSYEQYF.

Only one count was recorded for this clone. The CDR3 nucleotides are TGTGCCAGCACTAAGGGGTTGGGCGACGACGAGCAGTACTTC. As protein: CASTKGLGDDEQYF. V gene TRBV7-6 combines with J gene TRBJ2-7; tentative D call: TRBD1 (5 bases). The germline V gene encodes CDR1 SGHVS and CDR2 FNYEAQ. V was cut by 7 bases and J by 5 bases, with 18 bases left in between. This CDR3 region has 14 residues.

The chain uses TRBV29-1 and TRBJ1-2; D gene uncertain. Trimming removed 4 bases from V and 6 bases from J, with 9 bases in between. This CDR3 is 11 amino acids long. Germline V lookup: CDR1 SQVTM, CDR2 ANQGSEA. In DNA, the CDR3 is TGCAGCGTTGGGAGAGTTGATGGCTACACCTTC. It codes for CSVGRVDGYTF.

The chain couples TRBV2 to TRBJ1-5, with a weak D call TRBD1 (6 bases). The CDR3 has 14 residues. Germline V gives CDR1 SNHLY, CDR2 FYNNEI. Trimming cost V 3 bases and J 6 bases, with 12 bases left between them. The chain's CDR3 is CASSDRGAGQPQHF. The DNA for the CDR3 is TGTGCCAGCAGTGACCGGGGGGCAGGTCAGCCCCAGCATTTT.